A selection of T cell receptor beta chains follows, all from one sample in a study of shared clonotypes between healthy human individuals. Produced via immunoSEQ multiplex PCR; TCRdb's table is partial and in-frame only. The sample includes 2 million to 2.5 million clones, 90% to 95% seen only once; the top ten take approximately 0.4%. The specimen was naive CD4+ T cells from PBMCs. The receptors shown here come from a man in his late teens or twenties in good health. Some clones in this sample may be carry-over from other donors' samples. The CDR3 runs from the conserved cysteine through the conserved F or W. Each record gives: D gene, J gene, V gene, CDR3 protein. A D gene is named only where the DNA matches it firmly.

d_call: -; j_call: TRBJ2-3; v_call: TRBV29-1; cdr3_aa: CSVELGSVGDTQYF
d_call: -; j_call: TRBJ1-5; v_call: TRBV6-6; cdr3_aa: CASSYRDSNQPQHF
d_call: -; j_call: TRBJ2-7; v_call: TRBV7-2; cdr3_aa: CASSFGGADYEQYF
d_call: -; j_call: TRBJ1-2; v_call: TRBV7-2; cdr3_aa: CASSLALGGPYLYGYTF
d_call: -; j_call: TRBJ2-5; v_call: TRBV19; cdr3_aa: CASSQARDLLETQYF
d_call: TRBD1; j_call: TRBJ2-7; v_call: TRBV27; cdr3_aa: CASRAGYSQGAYEQYF
d_call: -; j_call: TRBJ2-6; v_call: TRBV19; cdr3_aa: CASSPWAAGANVLTF
d_call: -; j_call: TRBJ2-5; v_call: TRBV2; cdr3_aa: CASTEGETQYF
d_call: -; j_call: TRBJ2-7; v_call: TRBV7-8; cdr3_aa: CASSLDPGGEQYF
d_call: TRBD2; j_call: TRBJ2-7; v_call: TRBV5-1; cdr3_aa: CASRGFVTSALEQYF
d_call: TRBD1; j_call: TRBJ2-6; v_call: TRBV7-9; cdr3_aa: CASSLTGAGANVLTF
d_call: -; j_call: TRBJ1-3; v_call: TRBV28; cdr3_aa: CASSTTPGSGNTIYF
d_call: TRBD2; j_call: TRBJ2-2; v_call: TRBV7-3; cdr3_aa: CASSLAGGTGELFF
d_call: -; j_call: -; v_call: TRBV7-9; cdr3_aa: CASSLNTPQEELFF
d_call: TRBD1; j_call: TRBJ2-2; v_call: TRBV29-1; cdr3_aa: CSVNRDSNTGELFF
d_call: TRBD1; j_call: TRBJ1-1; v_call: TRBV11-3; cdr3_aa: CASSTSRQGNTEAFF
d_call: TRBD1; j_call: TRBJ1-1; v_call: TRBV5-1; cdr3_aa: CASTPLGQGSSMNTEAFF
d_call: -; j_call: TRBJ1-1; v_call: TRBV2; cdr3_aa: CASGESLWAEAFF
d_call: -; j_call: TRBJ2-7; v_call: TRBV6-1; cdr3_aa: CASISDGNSYEQYF
d_call: -; j_call: TRBJ1-2; v_call: TRBV7-9; cdr3_aa: CASSPLRGDYGYTF
d_call: -; j_call: TRBJ2-7; v_call: TRBV7-8; cdr3_aa: CASSHLGPSTYEQYF
d_call: -; j_call: TRBJ2-5; v_call: TRBV18; cdr3_aa: CASSPGLQDGLGQYF
d_call: TRBD1; j_call: TRBJ1-5; v_call: TRBV15; cdr3_aa: CATSRDPGQGQPQHF